Each of the 8 T cell receptor beta chains below was sequenced from the same sample in a study of CD8+CD57+ T cells in acquired aplastic anemia. Both TCR beta VDJ combination and CDR3 sequence profiling were carried out. Genomic DNA was the template for this profiling. TCRdb recomputed calls from the reads with MiXCR, one row per CDR3 protein. The table records 270,000 or so distinct CDR3 sequences, about 80% of them present only once. Patients included in sequencing had previously demonstrated CD8+CD57+ cell expansion by flow cytometry. The sequenced material came from sorted CD4+, CD8+, or CD8+CD57+ T cells (not recorded which) from PBMCs. The source of these receptors is a human donor with aplastic anemia.

This clonotype was seen only a few times. J is TRBJ2-5 and V is TRBV2; D remains ambiguous. Germline CDR1 is SNHLY and CDR2 is FYNNEI. The length of the CDR3 is 13 residues. V was shortened by 4 bases and J by 5 bases, with 11 bases between the two germline ends. CDR3 in amino acids: CASSVKDGETQYF. As DNA, the CDR3 is TGTGCCAGCAGTGTGAAGGACGGGGAGACCCAGTACTTC.

This clonotype was seen only once. This chain uses TRBV7-9 with TRBJ1-6; no reliable D call. Trimming took off 7 bases at V and 0 bases at J, with 19 bases between the two ends. The length of the CDR3 is 18 residues. CDR1 and CDR2 from the germline V gene are SEHNR and FQNEAQ (reference sequence). The CDR3: CASTLGSVQSSYNSPLHF. The DNA of the CDR3 is TGTGCCAGCACCCTAGGGAGCGTCCAGAGCTCCTATAATTCACCCCTCCACTTT.

This chain connects TRBV11-1 to TRBJ2-5; 8 positions match TRBD1. Germline V gene data show CDR1 as SGHAT and CDR2 as FQDESV (reference sequence). This CDR3 contains 14 residues. Trimming at V came to 5 bases and at J to 6 bases, leaving 8 bases not matched to a gene. The CDR3 bases are TGTGCCAGCAGCACACCAAGACAGGGGCAGACCCAGTACTTC. Its protein product is CASSTPRQGQTQYF.

Turning to this clonotype: The conserved phenylalanine or tryptophan normally closing the CDR3 is absent here, so this likely arose from a read error. The chain employs TRBV7-9 and TRBJ2-4; D gene unclear. The CDR3 covers 12 residues. CDR1 SEHNR and CDR2 FQNEAQ come from the germline V gene (reference sequence). With 8 bases removed from V and 9 bases from J, the gap between germline ends came to 14 bases. The CDR3 DNA follows: TGTGCCAGCGGATTTCAAAGGAGCATTCAGTACTAT. It specifies CASGFQRSIQYY.

The chain has TRBV11-2 and TRBJ2-3, with unresolved D. The V gene lost 4 bases and the J gene lost 1 base, with 12 bases spanning the gap. CDR1 and CDR2 (germline): SGHAT, FQNNGV. The CDR3 sequence is 15 residues long. The CDR3 is CASSSDHGGTDTQYF. CDR3 sequence (DNA): TGTGCCAGCAGCTCCGACCACGGAGGCACAGATACGCAGTATTTT. Drawing the rest from reference TRBV11-2 and TRBJ2-3, the complete variable domain is EAGVAQSPRYKIIEKRQSVAFWCNPISGHATLYWYQQILGQGPKLLIQFQNNGVVDDSQLPKDRFSAERLKGVDSTLKIQPAKLEDSAVYLCASSSDHGGTDTQYFGPGTRLTVL.

This clonotype was observed a few times. A read error is possible here, since a much larger clone lies one base away. This rearrangement joins TRBV11-3 to TRBJ1-1; a possible D gene is TRBD1 (5 bases). The CDR3 extends over 15 amino acids. Germline-derived CDR1 and CDR2 are SGHNT and YENEEA. DNA of the CDR3: TGTGCCTGGAGTGTACCGCAGGGAGGGAACACTGAAGCTCTCTTT. It yields the protein CAWSVPQGGNTEALF. Together with reference TRBV11-3 and TRBJ1-1, the CDR3 gives the full variable domain: EAGVVQSPRYKIIEKKQPVAFWCNPISGHNTLYWYLQNLGQGPELLIRYENEEAVDDSQLPKDRFSAERLKGVDSTLKIQPAELGDSAVYLCAWSVPQGGNTEALFGQGTRLTVV.

Here the CDR3 DNA reads TGCGCCAGCAGGGGGACAGGGGGCTGGAAAGAGACCCAGTACTTC. Protein product: CASRGTGGWKETQYF. The chain is built from TRBV10-2 and TRBJ2-5; 12 bases are a match to TRBD1. The V gene's germline CDR1 is WSHSY and CDR2 SAAADI. V trimming: 6 bases; J trimming: 3 bases; junction bases outside the gene matches: 5. This CDR3 spans 15 amino acids.

This clonotype was counted a single time. The chain couples TRBV9 to TRBJ2-7, with 7 positions matching TRBD2. Germline loops: CDR1 SGDLS, CDR2 YYNGEE. With V trimmed by 3 bases and J by 0 bases, 15 bases remained unmatched. The length of the CDR3 is 18 residues. In nucleotides, the CDR3 is TGTGCCAGCAGCGGGGATCCGGGAGGTGGCTACACCTCCTACGAGCAGTACGTC. Its translation is CASSGDPGGGYTSYEQYV.